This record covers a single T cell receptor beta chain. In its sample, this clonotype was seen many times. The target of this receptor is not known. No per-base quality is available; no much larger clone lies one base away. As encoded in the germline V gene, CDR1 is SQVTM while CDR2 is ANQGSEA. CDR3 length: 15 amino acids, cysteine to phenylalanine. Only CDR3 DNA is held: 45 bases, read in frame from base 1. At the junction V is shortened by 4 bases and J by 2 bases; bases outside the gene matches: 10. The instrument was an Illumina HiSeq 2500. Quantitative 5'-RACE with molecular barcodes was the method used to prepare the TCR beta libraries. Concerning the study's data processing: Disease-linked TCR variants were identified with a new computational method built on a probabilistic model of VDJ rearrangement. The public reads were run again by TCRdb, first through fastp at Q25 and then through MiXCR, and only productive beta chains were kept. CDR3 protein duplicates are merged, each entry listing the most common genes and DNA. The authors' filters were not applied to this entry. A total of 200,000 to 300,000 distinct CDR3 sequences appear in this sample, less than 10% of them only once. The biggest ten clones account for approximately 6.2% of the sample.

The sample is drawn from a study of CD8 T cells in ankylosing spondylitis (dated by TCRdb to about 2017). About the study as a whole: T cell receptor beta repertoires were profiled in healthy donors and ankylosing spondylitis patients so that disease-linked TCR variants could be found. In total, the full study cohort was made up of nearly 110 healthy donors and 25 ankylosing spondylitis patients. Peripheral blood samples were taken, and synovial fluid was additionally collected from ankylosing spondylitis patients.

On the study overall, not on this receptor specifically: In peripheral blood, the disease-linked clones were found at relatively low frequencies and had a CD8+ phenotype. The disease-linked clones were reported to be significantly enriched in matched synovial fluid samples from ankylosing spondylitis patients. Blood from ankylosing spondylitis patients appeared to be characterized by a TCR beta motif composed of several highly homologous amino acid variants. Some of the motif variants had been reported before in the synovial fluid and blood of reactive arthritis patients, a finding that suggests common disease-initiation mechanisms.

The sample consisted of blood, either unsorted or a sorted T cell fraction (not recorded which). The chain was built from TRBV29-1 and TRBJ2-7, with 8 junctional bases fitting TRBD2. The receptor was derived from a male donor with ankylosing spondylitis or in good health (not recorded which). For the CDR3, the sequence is CSVGASGLRPYEQYF. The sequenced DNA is TGCAGCGTTGGTGCTAGCGGGTTACGACCCTACGAGCAGTACTTC.